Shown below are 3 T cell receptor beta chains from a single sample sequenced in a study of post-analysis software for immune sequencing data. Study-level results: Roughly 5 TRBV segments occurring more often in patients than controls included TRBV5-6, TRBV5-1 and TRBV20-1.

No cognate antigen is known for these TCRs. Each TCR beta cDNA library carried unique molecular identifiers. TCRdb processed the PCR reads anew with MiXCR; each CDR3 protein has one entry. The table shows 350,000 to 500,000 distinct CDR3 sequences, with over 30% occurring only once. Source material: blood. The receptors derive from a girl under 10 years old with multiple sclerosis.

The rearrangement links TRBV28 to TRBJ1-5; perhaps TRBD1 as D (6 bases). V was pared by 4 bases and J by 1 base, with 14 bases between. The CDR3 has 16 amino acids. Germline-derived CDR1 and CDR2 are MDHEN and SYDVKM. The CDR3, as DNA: TGTGCCAGCAGTTCTTTTCGGGGGCCCAGCAATCAGCCCCAGCATTTT. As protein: CASSSFRGPSNQPQHF.

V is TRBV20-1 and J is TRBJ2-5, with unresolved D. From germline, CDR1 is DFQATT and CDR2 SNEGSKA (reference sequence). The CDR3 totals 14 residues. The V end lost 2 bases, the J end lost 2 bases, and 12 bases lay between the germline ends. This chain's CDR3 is CSARQETKQETQYF. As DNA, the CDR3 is TGCAGTGCTAGACAGGAGACAAAACAAGAGACCCAGTACTTC.

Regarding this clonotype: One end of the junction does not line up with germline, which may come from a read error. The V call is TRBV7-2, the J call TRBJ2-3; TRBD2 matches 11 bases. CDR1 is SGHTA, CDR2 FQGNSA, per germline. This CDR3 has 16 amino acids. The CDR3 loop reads CASDYTSGSPTGTQYF. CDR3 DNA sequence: TGTGCCAGCGACTACACTAGCGGGAGTCCCACAGGTACGCAGTATTTT.